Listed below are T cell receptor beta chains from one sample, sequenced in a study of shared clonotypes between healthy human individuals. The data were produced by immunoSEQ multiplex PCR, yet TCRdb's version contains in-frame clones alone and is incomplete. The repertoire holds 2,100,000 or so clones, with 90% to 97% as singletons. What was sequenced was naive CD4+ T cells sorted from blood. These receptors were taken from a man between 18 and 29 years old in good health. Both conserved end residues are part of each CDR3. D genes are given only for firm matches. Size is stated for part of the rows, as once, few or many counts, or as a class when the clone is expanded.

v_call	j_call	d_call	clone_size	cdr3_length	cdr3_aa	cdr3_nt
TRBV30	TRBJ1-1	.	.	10	CAWGPNGAFF	TGTGCCTGGGGGCCTAACGGGGCTTTCTTT
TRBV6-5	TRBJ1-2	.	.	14	CASSYSSGAGGYTF	TGTGCCAGCAGTTACTCGAGTGGGGCCGGTGGCTACACCTTC
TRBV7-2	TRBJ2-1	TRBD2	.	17	CASSLAGTSGIYNEQFF	TGTGCCAGCAGCTTAGCTGGGACTAGCGGCATATACAATGAGCAGTTCTTC
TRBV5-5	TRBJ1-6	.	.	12	CASSSQDSPLHF	TGTGCCAGCAGTTCACAGGATTCACCCCTCCACTTT
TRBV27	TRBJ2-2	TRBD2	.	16	CASSLDGTSGFGELFF	TGTGCCAGCAGTTTAGACGGGACTAGCGGATTCGGGGAGCTGTTTTTT
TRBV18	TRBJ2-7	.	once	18	CASSRFDLQGSYSYEQYF	TGTGCCAGCTCACGGTTCGATTTACAGGGCTCCTACTCCTACGAGCAGTACTTC
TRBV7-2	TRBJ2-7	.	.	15	CASSLAGLLTYEQYF	TGTGCCAGCAGCTTAGCCGGACTCCTTACCTACGAGCAGTACTTC
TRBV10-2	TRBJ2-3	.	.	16	CASSEILQASTDTQYF	TGCGCCAGCAGTGAAATATTACAGGCTAGCACAGATACGCAGTATTTT
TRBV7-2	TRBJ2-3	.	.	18	CASSLMGSSGGGTDTQYF	TGTGCCAGCAGCTTAATGGGCTCTAGCGGAGGGGGGACAGATACGCAGTATTTT
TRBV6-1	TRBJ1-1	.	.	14	CASKGTTQNTEAFF	TGTGCCAGCAAGGGGACAACTCAGAACACTGAAGCTTTCTTT
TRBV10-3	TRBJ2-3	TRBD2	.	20	CAISGRTSGGASLVTDTQYF	TGTGCCATCAGTGGCAGGACTAGCGGGGGGGCCAGTCTGGTGACAGATACGCAGTATTTT
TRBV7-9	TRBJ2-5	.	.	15	CASSLDPGHGETQYF	TGTGCCAGCAGCTTAGACCCGGGTCATGGAGAGACCCAGTACTTC
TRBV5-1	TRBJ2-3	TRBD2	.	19	CASSREGTSGTTSTDTQYF	TGCGCCAGCAGCAGGGAGGGGACTAGCGGGACTACTAGCACAGATACGCAGTATTTT
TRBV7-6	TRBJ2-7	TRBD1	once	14	CASSLDDRAYEQYF	TGTGCCAGCAGCTTAGACGACAGGGCATACGAGCAGTACTTC
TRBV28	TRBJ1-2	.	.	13	CASSLDRDYGYTF	TGTGCCAGCAGTTTAGACAGAGACTATGGCTACACCTTC
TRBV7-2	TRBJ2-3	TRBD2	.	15	CASSSGLSMGDTQYF	TGTGCCAGCAGCTCGGGACTATCCATGGGGGATACGCAGTATTTT
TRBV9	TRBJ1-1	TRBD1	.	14	CASSSRTGETEAFF	TGTGCCAGCAGCTCAAGGACAGGGGAGACTGAAGCTTTCTTT
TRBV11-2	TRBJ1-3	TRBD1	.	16	CASSFYQGQTGNTIYF	TGTGCCAGCAGCTTTTATCAGGGACAGACTGGAAACACCATATATTTT
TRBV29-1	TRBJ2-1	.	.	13	CSVFTGAYNEQFF	TGCAGCGTTTTTACGGGGGCGTACAATGAGCAGTTCTTC
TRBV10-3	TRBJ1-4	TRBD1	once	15	CAISGQGGTNEKLFF	TGTGCCATCTCGGGACAGGGGGGAACTAATGAAAAACTGTTTTTT
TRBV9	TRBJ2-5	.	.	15	CASSVVAGNQETQYF	TGTGCCAGCAGCGTAGTTGCGGGGAACCAAGAGACCCAGTACTTC
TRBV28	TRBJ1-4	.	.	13	CASSPTNFGLRFF	TGTGCCAGCAGTCCTACCAACTTTGGTCTGAGGTTTTTT
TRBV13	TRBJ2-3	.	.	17	CASSLGPRGGKADTQYF	TGTGCCAGCAGCTTAGGCCCGAGGGGAGGCAAGGCAGATACGCAGTATTTT
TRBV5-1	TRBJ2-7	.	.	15	CASSAGTGSSYEQYF	TGCGCCAGCAGCGCTGGCACAGGAAGCTCCTACGAGCAGTACTTC
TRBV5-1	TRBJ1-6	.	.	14	CASSLDPSPAPLHF	TGCGCCAGCAGCTTGGACCCCTCTCCAGCCCCCCTCCACTTT
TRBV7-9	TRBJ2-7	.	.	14	CASSLSAGTYEQYF	TGTGCCAGCAGCTTATCAGCAGGGACATACGAGCAGTACTTC
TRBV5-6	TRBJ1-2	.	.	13	CASSLVGTNGYTF	TGTGCCAGCAGCTTGGTGGGGACGAATGGCTACACCTTC
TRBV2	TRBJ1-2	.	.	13	CASSELGSYGYTF	TGTGCCAGCAGTGAACTAGGGTCTTATGGCTACACCTTC
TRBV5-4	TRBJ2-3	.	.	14	CASSLGGERNTQYF	TGTGCCAGCAGCTTGGGTGGTGAGAGAAATACGCAGTATTTT
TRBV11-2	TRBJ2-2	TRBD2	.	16	CASSLDQVGRTGELFF	TGTGCCAGCAGCTTAGATCAGGTCGGGAGGACCGGGGAGCTGTTTTTT
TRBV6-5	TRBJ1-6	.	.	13	CAVQARGDSPLHF	TGTGCCGTACAGGCCCGGGGGGATTCACCCCTCCACTTT
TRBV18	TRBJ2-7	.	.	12	CASSPQGKEQYF	TGTGCCAGCTCACCTCAGGGGAAAGAGCAGTACTTC
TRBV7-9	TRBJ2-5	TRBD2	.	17	CASSPGAQRGGQETQYF	TGTGCCAGCAGCCCAGGAGCCCAGCGGGGGGGCCAAGAGACCCAGTACTTC
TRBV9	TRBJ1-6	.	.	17	CASRAPRAGLDNSPLHF	TGTGCCAGCAGAGCGCCTAGGGCGGGGCTCGATAATTCACCCCTCCACTTT
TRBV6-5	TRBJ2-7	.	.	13	CASSLPGSYEQYF	TGTGCCAGCAGCCTCCCGGGCTCCTACGAGCAGTACTTC
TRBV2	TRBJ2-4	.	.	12	CASKLSWDIQYF	TGTGCCAGCAAGCTCAGTTGGGACATTCAGTACTTC
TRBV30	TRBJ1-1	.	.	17	CAWSTSRDSHWGTEAFF	TGTGCCTGGAGTACGTCACGGGATAGCCATTGGGGCACTGAAGCTTTCTTT
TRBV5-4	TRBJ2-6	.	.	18	CASSPKILQGTGANVLTF	TGTGCCAGCAGCCCTAAGATTTTACAGGGAACCGGGGCCAACGTCCTGACTTTC
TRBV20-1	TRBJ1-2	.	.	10	CSATAYGYTF	TGCAGTGCAACAGCGTATGGCTACACCTTC
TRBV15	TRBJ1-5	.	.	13	CATSRGQNQPQHF	TGTGCCACCAGCAGAGGGCAGAATCAGCCCCAGCATTTT
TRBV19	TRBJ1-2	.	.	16	CASSIGGGQGSYGYTF	TGTGCCAGTAGTATTGGCGGGGGGCAAGGGAGCTATGGCTACACCTTC
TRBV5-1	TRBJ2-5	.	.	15	CASSLDLPQEGTQYF	TGCGCCAGCAGCCTTGACCTACCTCAAGAGGGGACCCAGTACTTC
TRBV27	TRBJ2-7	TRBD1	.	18	CASSLRDRGASLVYEQYF	TGTGCCAGCAGTTTAAGGGACAGGGGGGCCAGTCTGGTTTACGAGCAGTACTTC
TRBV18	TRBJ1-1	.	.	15	CASSPGGRGNTEAFF	TGTGCCAGCTCACCAGGCGGCAGGGGGAACACTGAAGCTTTCTTT
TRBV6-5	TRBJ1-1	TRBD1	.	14	CASSYGTGNTEAFF	TGTGCCAGCAGTTACGGGACAGGGAACACTGAAGCTTTCTTT
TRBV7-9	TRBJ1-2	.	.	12	CASSFESYGYTF	TGTGCCAGCAGCTTCGAGTCCTATGGCTACACCTTC
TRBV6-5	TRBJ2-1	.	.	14	CASSMALANNEQFF	TGTGCCAGCAGCATGGCCCTAGCAAACAATGAGCAGTTCTTC
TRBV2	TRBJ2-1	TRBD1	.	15	CASSPGQGSYNEQFF	TGTGCCAGCAGTCCGGGACAGGGCTCCTACAATGAGCAGTTCTTC
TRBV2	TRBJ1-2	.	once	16	CASSEGTVPSNYGYTF	TGTGCCAGCAGTGAAGGGACAGTACCATCTAACTATGGCTACACCTTC
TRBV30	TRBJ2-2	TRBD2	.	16	CAWSVLAGVGTGELFF	TGTGCCTGGAGTGTACTAGCGGGAGTTGGAACCGGGGAGCTGTTTTTT
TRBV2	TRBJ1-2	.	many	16	CASSEYSGTANYGYTF	TGTGCCAGCAGTGAATACTCGGGGACTGCAAACTATGGCTACACCTTC
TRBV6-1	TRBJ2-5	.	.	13	CATLARSQETQYF	TGTGCCACCCTGGCCCGGAGCCAAGAGACCCAGTACTTC
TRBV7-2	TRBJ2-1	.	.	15	CASSSGLSSYNEQFF	TGTGCCAGCAGCTCGGGACTCAGCTCCTACAATGAGCAGTTCTTC
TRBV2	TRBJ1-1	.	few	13	CASSDDHTKEAFF	TGTGCCAGCAGTGACGATCACACCAAAGAAGCTTTCTTT
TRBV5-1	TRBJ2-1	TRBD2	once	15	CASSLVAGDINEQFF	TGCGCCAGCAGCTTGGTAGCGGGGGACATCAATGAGCAGTTCTTC
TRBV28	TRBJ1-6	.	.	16	CASISPTGATDSPLHF	TGTGCCAGCATCTCCCCTACGGGGGCGACGGATTCACCCCTCCACTTT
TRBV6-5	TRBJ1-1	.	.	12	CASRERTAEAFF	TGTGCCAGCAGAGAGAGGACCGCTGAAGCTTTCTTT
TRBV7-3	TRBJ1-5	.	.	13	CASSGGPNQPQHF	TGTGCCAGCTCAGGTGGGCCCAATCAGCCCCAGCATTTT
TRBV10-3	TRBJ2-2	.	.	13	CAISSDWSGELFF	TGTGCCATCAGTTCGGACTGGTCCGGGGAGCTGTTTTTT